The TCR beta chain under discussion was sequenced for a study of PD-1 blockade in mismatch repair-deficient tumors. About the research overall: Enrolled about 2013-2017, patients had progressing, pretreated mismatch repair-deficient cancers of 12 to 13 types.

As to this clone: The antigen remains unidentified.

Study-level points and caveats: After pembrolizumab, tumor-resident clones rose rapidly, then generally contracted before radiologic responses.

Every patient had mismatch repair deficiency by PCR or immunohistochemistry. TCRs were sequenced from a few patients responding to pembrolizumab. Per the germline V gene, CDR1 is MNHNY and CDR2 is SVGAGI (reference sequence). The CDR3 has 16 amino acids. Trimming took 6 bases from V and 0 from J; bases not matched to a gene: 8. Profiling relied on immunoSEQ multiplex PCR, and the TCRdb table lists in-frame clones only, not all of them. The sample contains 30,000 to 45,000 clones, about 85% of which appear only once. The source material was peripheral blood, sampled roughly 76 weeks after starting pembrolizumab. The TCR originated in an adult with mismatch repair-deficient cancer. The chain recombines TRBV6-6 with TRBJ2-1; 7 bases are shared with TRBD2. DNA for the CDR3: TGTGCCAGCAGGGGACTATTCGATTACTCCTACAATGAGCAGTTCTTC. Translating it yields CASRGLFDYSYNEQFF.